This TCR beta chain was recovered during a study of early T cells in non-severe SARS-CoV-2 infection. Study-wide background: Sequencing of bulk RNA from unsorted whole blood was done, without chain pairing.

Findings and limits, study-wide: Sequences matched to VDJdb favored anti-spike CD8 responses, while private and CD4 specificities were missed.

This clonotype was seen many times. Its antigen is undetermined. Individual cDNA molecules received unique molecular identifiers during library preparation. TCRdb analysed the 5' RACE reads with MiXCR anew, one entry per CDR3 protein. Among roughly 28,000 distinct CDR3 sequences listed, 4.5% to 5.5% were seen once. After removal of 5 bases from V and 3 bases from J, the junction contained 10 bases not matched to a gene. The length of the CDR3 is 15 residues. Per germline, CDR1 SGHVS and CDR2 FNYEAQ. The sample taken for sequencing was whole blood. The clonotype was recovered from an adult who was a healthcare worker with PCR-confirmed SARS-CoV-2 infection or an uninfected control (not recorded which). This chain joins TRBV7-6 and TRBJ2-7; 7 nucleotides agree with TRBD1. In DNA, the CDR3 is TGTGCCAGCAGCCTTAAACCGGGACAGAACTACGAGCAGTACTTC. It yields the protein CASSLKPGQNYEQYF.